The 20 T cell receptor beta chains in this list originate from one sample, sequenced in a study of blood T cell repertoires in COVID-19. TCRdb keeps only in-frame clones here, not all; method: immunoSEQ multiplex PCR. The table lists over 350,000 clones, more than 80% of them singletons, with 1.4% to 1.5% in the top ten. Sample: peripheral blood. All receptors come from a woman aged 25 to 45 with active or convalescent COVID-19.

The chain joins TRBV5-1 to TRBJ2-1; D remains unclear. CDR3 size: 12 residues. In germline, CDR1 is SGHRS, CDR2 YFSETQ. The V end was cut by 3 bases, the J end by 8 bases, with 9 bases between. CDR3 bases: TGCGCCAGCAGCTATTCGGTAGATGAGCAGTTCTTC. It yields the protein CASSYSVDEQFF.

CDR3 loop: CASSKNRDRGLWSYF. For the CDR3, the DNA is TGTGCCAGCAGTAAGAACCGGGACAGGGGGCTTTGGTCGTACTTC. V and J are TRBV2 and TRBJ2-7; 12 bases line up with TRBD1. After removal of 5 bases from V and 12 bases from J, the junction contained 14 bases not matched to a gene. The CDR3 is 15 amino acids. The V gene's germline CDR1 is SNHLY and CDR2 FYNNEI.

CDR3 in DNA: TGTGCCAGTAGTATAGGGGGGCCGCAACATAGCAATCAGCCCCAGCATTTT. Protein product: CASSIGGPQHSNQPQHF. The chain is built from TRBV19 and TRBJ1-5, with D perhaps TRBD1 (6 bases). The CDR3 is 17 amino acids. Germline V gene sequence: CDR1 LNHDA, CDR2 SQIVND (reference sequence). The ends were cut back, 1 base at V and 0 bases at J, with 13 bases in the middle.

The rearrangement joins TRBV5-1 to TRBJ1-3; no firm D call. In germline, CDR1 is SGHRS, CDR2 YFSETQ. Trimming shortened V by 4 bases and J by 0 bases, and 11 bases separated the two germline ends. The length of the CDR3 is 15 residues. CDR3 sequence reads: CASSPDDYSGNTIYF. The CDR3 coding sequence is TGCGCCAGCAGCCCGGACGACTACTCTGGAAACACCATATATTTT. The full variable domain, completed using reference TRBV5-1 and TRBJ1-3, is KAGVTQTPRYLIKTRGQQVTLSCSPISGHRSVSWYQQTPGQGLQFLFEYFSETQRNKGNFPGRFSGRQFSNSRSEMNVSTLELGDSALYLCASSPDDYSGNTIYFGEGSWLTVV.

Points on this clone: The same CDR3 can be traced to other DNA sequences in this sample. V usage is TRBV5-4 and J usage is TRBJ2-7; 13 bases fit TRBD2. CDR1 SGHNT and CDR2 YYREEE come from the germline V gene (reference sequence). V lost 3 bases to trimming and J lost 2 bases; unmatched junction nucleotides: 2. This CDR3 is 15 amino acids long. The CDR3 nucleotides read TGTGCCAGCAGCTCGGGGACTAGCGGGACCTACGAGCAGTACTTC. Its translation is CASSSGTSGTYEQYF.

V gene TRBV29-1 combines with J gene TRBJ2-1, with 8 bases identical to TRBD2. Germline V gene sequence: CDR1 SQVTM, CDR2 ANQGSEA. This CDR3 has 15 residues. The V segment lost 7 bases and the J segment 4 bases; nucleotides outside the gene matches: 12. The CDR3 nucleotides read TGCAGCGGCATGCCGGGACTAGAAGAATACAATGAGCAGTTCTTC. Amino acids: CSGMPGLEEYNEQFF.

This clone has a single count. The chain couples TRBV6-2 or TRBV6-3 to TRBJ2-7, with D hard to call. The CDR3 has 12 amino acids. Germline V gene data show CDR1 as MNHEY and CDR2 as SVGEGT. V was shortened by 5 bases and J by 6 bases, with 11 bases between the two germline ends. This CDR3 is CASSLSPREQYF. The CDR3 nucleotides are TGTGCCAGCAGTCTCTCCCCCCGCGAGCAGTACTTC.

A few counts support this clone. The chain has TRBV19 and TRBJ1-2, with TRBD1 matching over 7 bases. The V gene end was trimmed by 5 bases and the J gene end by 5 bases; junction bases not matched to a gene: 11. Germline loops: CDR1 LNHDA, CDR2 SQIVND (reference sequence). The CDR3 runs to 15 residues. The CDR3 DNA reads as TGTGCCAGTAGTCTAGCATCGGGACAGTTTTATGGCTACACCTTC. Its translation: CASSLASGQFYGYTF. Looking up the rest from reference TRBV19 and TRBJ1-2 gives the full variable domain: DGGITQSPKYLFRKEGQNVTLSCEQNLNHDAMYWYRQDPGQGLRLIYYSQIVNDFQKGDIAEGYSVSREKKESFPLTVTSAQKNPTAFYLCASSLASGQFYGYTFGSGTRLTVV.

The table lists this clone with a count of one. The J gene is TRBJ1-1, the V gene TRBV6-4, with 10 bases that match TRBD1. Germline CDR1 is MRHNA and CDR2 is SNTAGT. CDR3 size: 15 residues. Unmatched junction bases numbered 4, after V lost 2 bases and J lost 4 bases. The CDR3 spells CASSDKTGGSTEAFF. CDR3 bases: TGTGCCAGCAGTGACAAGACAGGGGGCTCCACTGAAGCTTTCTTT.

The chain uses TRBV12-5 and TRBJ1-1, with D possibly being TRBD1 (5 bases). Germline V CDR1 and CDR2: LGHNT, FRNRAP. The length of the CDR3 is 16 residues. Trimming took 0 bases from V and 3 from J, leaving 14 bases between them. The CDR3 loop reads CASGLVLGSGDTEAFF. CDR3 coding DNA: TGTGCTAGTGGTTTGGTCCTTGGGTCGGGGGACACTGAAGCTTTCTTT. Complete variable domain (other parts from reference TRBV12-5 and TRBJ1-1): DARVTQTPRHKVTEMGQEVTMRCQPILGHNTVFWYRQTMMQGLELLAYFRNRAPLDDSGMPKDRFSAEMPDATLATLKIQPSEPRDSAVYFCASGLVLGSGDTEAFFGQGTRLTVV.

Here the CDR3 reads CAISTEGLAELTTYEQYF. CDR3 coding DNA: TGTGCCATCAGTACCGAGGGACTAGCGGAGCTCACAACCTACGAGCAGTACTTC. The chain has TRBV10-3 and TRBJ2-7; 11 positions match TRBD2. J lost 2 bases, V lost 5 bases, and 14 bases had no gene match. Germline CDR1 is ENHRY and CDR2 is SYGVKD. This CDR3 spans 18 amino acids.

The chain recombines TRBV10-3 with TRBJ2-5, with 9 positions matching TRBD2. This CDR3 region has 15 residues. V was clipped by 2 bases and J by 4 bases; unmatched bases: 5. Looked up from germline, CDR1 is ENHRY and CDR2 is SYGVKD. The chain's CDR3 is CAISEGREGRETQYF. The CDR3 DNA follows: TGTGCCATCAGTGAGGGGCGGGAGGGACGAGAGACCCAGTACTTC.

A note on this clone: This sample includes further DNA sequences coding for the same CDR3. For the CDR3, the DNA is TGTGCCAGCAGTTACTCCGGGGTCGAGCAGTACTTC. Protein product: CASSYSGVEQYF. The chain uses TRBV6-5 and TRBJ2-7; D perhaps matches TRBD2 (5 bases). Germline V gene sequence: CDR1 MNHEY, CDR2 SVGAGI. This CDR3 region has 12 residues. V was clipped by 0 bases and J by 6 bases, with 6 bases between them.

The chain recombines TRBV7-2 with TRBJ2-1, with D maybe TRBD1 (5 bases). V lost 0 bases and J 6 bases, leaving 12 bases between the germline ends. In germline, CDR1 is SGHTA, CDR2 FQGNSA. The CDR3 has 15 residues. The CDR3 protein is CASSLATGELNEQFF. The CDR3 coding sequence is TGTGCCAGCAGCTTAGCTACAGGCGAGCTCAATGAGCAGTTCTTC.

In nucleotides, the CDR3 is TGTGCCAGCAGTGAATCAGGGCTTTACGGCTACACCTTC. Its protein product is CASSESGLYGYTF. This chain links TRBV2 with TRBJ1-2; D might be TRBD1 (5 bases). This CDR3 comprises 13 residues. The ends were cut back, 2 bases at V and 8 bases at J, with 12 bases in the middle. Germline values: CDR1 SNHLY, CDR2 FYNNEI.

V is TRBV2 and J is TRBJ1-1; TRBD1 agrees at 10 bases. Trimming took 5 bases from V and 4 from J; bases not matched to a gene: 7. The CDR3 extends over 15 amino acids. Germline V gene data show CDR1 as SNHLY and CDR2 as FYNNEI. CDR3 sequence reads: CASSWTGGSGTEAFF. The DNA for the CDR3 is TGTGCCAGCAGTTGGACAGGGGGTTCGGGCACTGAAGCTTTCTTT.

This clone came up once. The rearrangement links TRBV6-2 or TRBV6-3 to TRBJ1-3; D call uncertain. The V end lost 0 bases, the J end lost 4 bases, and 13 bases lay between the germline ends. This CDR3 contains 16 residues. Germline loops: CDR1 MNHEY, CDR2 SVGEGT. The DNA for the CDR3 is TGTGCCAGCAGTTACTCGATTAGAGACTGGGGAAACACCATATATTTT. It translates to CASSYSIRDWGNTIYF.

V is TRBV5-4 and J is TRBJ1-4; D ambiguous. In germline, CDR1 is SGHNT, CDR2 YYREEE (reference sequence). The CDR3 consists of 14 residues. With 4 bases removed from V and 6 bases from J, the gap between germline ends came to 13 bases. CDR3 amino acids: CASSHAIGDEKLFF. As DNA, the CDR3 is TGTGCCAGCAGCCACGCGATCGGAGATGAAAAACTGTTTTTT.

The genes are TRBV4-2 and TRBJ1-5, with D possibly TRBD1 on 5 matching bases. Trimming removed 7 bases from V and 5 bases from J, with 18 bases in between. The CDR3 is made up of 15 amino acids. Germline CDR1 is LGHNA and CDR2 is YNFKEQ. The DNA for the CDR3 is TGTGCCAGCACCTACCGGGCAGGGCCGGATCAGCCCCAGCATTTT. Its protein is CASTYRAGPDQPQHF.

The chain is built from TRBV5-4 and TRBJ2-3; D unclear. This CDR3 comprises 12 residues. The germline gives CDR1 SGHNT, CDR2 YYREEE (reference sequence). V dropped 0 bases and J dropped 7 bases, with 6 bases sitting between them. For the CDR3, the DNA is TGTGCCAGCAGCTTGGACGGGTATACGCAGTATTTT. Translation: CASSLDGYTQYF.